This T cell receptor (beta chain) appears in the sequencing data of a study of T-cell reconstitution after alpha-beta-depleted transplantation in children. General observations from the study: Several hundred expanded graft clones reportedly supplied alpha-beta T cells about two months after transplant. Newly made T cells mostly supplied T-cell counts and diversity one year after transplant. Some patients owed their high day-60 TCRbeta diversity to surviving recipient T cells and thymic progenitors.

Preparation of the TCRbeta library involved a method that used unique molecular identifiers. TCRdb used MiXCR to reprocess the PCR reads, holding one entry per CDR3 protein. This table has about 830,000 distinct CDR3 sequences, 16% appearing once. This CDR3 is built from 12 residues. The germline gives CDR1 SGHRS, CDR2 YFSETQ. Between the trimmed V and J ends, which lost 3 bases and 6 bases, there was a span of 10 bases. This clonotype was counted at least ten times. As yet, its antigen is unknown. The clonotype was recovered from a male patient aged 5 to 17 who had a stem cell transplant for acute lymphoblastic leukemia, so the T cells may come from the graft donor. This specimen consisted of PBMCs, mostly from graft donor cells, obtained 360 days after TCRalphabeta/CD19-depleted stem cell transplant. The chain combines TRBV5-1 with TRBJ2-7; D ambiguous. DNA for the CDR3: TGCGCCAGCAGCTCTAACCGTATCGAGCAGTACTTC. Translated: CASSSNRIEQYF.